A single sample gave rise to the 7 T cell receptor beta chains below, sequenced in a study of vaccination and CD4 T cells after COVID-19. These receptors' antigens are unknown. Cultured CD4+ T-cell DNA underwent Oncomine TCR Beta short-read sequencing. TCRdb fed the PCR reads into MiXCR, producing one record per CDR3 protein. This sample has 15,000 to 20,000 distinct CDR3 sequences; roughly three fifths occur once, and the top ten carry 5.2%. The sample's treatment: approximately nine-day PBMC culture with coronavirus spike peptide pools or control peptides (ViraFEST assay). The sequenced sample was CD4+ T cells from blood, cultured in vitro, obtained after SARS-CoV-2 vaccination. The receptors shown here come from a human donor who had recovered from COVID-19.

The chain links TRBV6-1 to TRBJ2-2, with 8 nucleotides matching TRBD1. The CDR3 totals 14 residues. Looked up from germline, CDR1 is MNHNS and CDR2 is SASEGT. J was trimmed by 6 bases and V by 8 bases; bases with no gene match: 8. The CDR3 DNA follows: TGTGCCAGCGGGGGACAGGCCGTCCCCGGGGAGCTGTTTTTT. Translated: CASGGQAVPGELFF.

J is TRBJ2-7 and V is TRBV7-2; the match to TRBD2 covers 7 bases. Germline trimming cut 2 bases from V and 6 bases from J; bases unmatched to any gene: 10. Germline V gene lookup returns CDR1 SGHTA and CDR2 FQGNSA. This CDR3 is 15 amino acids long. The CDR3: CASSLFSLAESEQYF. The CDR3 region has the DNA TGTGCCAGCAGCTTATTTAGCCTAGCGGAATCCGAGCAGTACTTC.

The CDR3 sequence is CASSFSGIQYF. The CDR3 DNA reads as TGTGCCAGCAGCTTTTCAGGGATACAGTACTTC. The chain couples TRBV11-3 to TRBJ2-7; the D gene is possibly TRBD1 (5 bases). The germline V and J ends were trimmed by 3 bases and 10 bases, with 10 bases remaining between them. The CDR3 is 11 residues long. Germline lookup yields CDR1 SGHNT and CDR2 YENEEA.

J is TRBJ1-2 and V is TRBV7-2, with D maybe TRBD1 (6 bases). This CDR3 has 14 residues. Trimming removed 5 bases at V and 2 bases at J, with 12 bases between. The germline gives CDR1 SGHTA, CDR2 FQGNSA. In DNA, the CDR3 is TGTGCCAGCAGCCCGCGGGGGGGCAACTATGGCTACACCTTC. It is translated as CASSPRGGNYGYTF. The variable domain in full, completed from reference TRBV7-2 and TRBJ1-2, reads GAGVSQSPSNKVTEKGKDVELRCDPISGHTALYWYRQSLGQGLEFLIYFQGNSAPDKSGLPSDRFSAERTGGSVSTLTIQRTQQEDSAVYLCASSPRGGNYGYTFGSGTRLTVV.

J is TRBJ2-7 and V is TRBV7-8, with D possibly called TRBD1 or TRBD2 (5 bases each). V was trimmed by 5 bases and J by 7 bases, leaving 24 bases between them. Germline-derived CDR1 and CDR2 are SGHVS and FQNEAQ. The CDR3 has 16 amino acids. Written as DNA, the CDR3 is TGTGCCAGCAGCGACGCCGGGACCTCCAACAAACAAGAGCAGTACTTC. It encodes CASSDAGTSNKQEQYF.

This rearrangement joins TRBV7-6 to TRBJ1-2; D is perhaps TRBD1 (6 bases). The CDR3 has 15 amino acids. Germline V gene sequence: CDR1 SGHVS, CDR2 FNYEAQ. V shed 1 base and J shed 3 bases, with 12 bases lying between them. The CDR3 DNA reads as TGTGCCAGCAGCTTAGTTGCGGGGGGCGACTATGGCTACACCTTC. Translation: CASSLVAGGDYGYTF.

The chain combines TRBV5-4 with TRBJ1-1, with TRBD1 matching 11 bases. In germline, CDR1 is SGHNT, CDR2 YYREEE (reference sequence). J was trimmed by 4 bases and V by 4 bases; bases with no gene match: 9. The CDR3 runs 16 residues. CDR3 protein: CASSQDRGLEGTEAFF. In DNA, the CDR3 is TGTGCCAGCAGCCAGGACAGGGGGCTTGAGGGCACTGAAGCTTTCTTT.